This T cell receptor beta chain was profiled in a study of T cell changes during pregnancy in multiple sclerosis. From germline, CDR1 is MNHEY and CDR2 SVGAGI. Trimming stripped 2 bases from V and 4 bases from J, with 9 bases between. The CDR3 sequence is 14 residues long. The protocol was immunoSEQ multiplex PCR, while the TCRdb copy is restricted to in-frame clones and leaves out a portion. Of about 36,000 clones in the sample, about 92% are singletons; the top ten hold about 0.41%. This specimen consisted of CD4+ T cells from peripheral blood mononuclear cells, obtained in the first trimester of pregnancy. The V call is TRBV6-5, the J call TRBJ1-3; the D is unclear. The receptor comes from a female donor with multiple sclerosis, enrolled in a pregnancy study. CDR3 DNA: TGTGCCAGCAGTTACGGCAGGCTCGGAAACACCATATATTTT. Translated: CASSYGRLGNTIYF.